This record looks at one T cell receptor beta chain sequence and its context. Antigen unknown. This sample is drawn from a study of T-cell memory formation after mild COVID-19. Study-level findings and limits: Clones that shrank (day 15 to 85) were balanced CD4/CD8, whereas later expanders leaned CD4+. The CD4+ clones that contracted clustered mainly within CM and EM, and the CD8+ clones concentrated in EMRA. Pre-infection memory held some responding clones, suggesting pre-existing cross-reactive T cells responded. Whether day 37 second-wave clones are SARS-CoV-2-specific was not confirmed.

Using its own MiXCR run on the 5' RACE reads, TCRdb lists one record per CDR3 protein. Of 35,000 to 50,000 distinct CDR3 sequences in the sample, around 6.1% were seen once. The CDR3 has 14 residues. Per germline, CDR1 LGHDT and CDR2 YNNKEL (reference sequence). Deletions cut 0 bases from V and 3 bases from J, with 7 bases between. This receptor was taken from an adult who had mild COVID-19 (a few samples of this study predate the infection). Cell type and time point are not known. Sequencing was carried out using PBMCs or a T cell subset sorted from them (not recorded which). The chain combines TRBV3-1 with TRBJ2-3, with D unresolved. The CDR3 sequence: CASSQEFGTDTQYF. In nucleotides, the CDR3 is TGTGCCAGCAGCCAAGAATTCGGGACAGATACGCAGTATTTT.